One and the same sample provided the 23 T cell receptor beta chains below, sequenced in a study of cytotoxic CD8 clonotypes in ibrutinib-treated CLL (dated by TCRdb to the early 2020s). Libraries were constructed by the immunoSEQ multiplex PCR assay. TCRdb limited this immuneACCESS table to in-frame rearrangements with V and J called. A share of clones is missing; checked studies link under half to unresolved V genes, and the rest is unexplained. The sample has some 350,000 clones on record, 67% of them singletons. 6% to 6.5% of the sample rests with the top ten. The sample in question was PBMCs, obtained after 36 months of ibrutinib treatment. These receptors were collected from a human donor with chronic lymphocytic leukemia.

The chain uses TRBV5-6 and TRBJ2-7; TRBD2 agrees at 9 bases. In germline, CDR1 is SGHDT, CDR2 YYEEEE. The CDR3 runs 17 residues. After removal of 5 bases from V and 1 base from J, the junction contained 13 bases not matched to a gene. The chain's CDR3 is CASSVAGGRLWSYEQYF. Here the CDR3 DNA reads TGTGCCAGCAGTGTCGCGGGGGGGCGGCTGTGGTCCTACGAGCAGTACTTC.

This clone has just a few counts. The chain recombines TRBV10-3 with TRBJ2-1; 10 bases are shared with TRBD1. The germline V gene has CDR1 ENHRY and CDR2 SYGVKD. The CDR3 is made up of 14 amino acids. The ends lost 6 bases at V and 5 bases at J; junction bases unmatched: 4. The CDR3 DNA is TGTGCCATCAGGGTGGGACAGGGGAACAATGAGCAGTTCTTC. Translated, it gives CAIRVGQGNNEQFF.

V gene TRBV7-2 combines with J gene TRBJ2-7; D is unresolved. The CDR3 is 13 amino acids. Per the germline V gene, CDR1 is SGHTA and CDR2 is FQGNSA. V was trimmed by 2 bases and J by 1 base, leaving 6 bases between them. In DNA form, the CDR3 reads TGTGCCAGCAGCTTAACCTTTTCCTACGAGCAGTACTTC. Its translation: CASSLTFSYEQYF.

The chain recombines TRBV7-9 with TRBJ2-1; 10 bases line up with TRBD2. The CDR3 is 16 residues long. After removal of 3 bases from V and 7 bases from J, the junction contained 9 bases not matched to a gene. CDR1 SEHNR and CDR2 FQNEAQ come from the germline V gene (reference sequence). The CDR3 DNA follows: TGTGCCAGCAGCTTGATCAGCGGGAGGGCCCGGAATGAGCAGTTCTTC. Protein sequence: CASSLISGRARNEQFF.

The V gene is TRBV7-3, the J gene TRBJ2-2; the D call may be TRBD1 or TRBD2 (5 bases each). Trimming cost V 9 bases and J 6 bases, with 14 bases left between them. This CDR3 is 13 amino acids long. Germline V CDR1 and CDR2: SGHTA, FQGTGA. For the CDR3, the DNA is TGTGCCAGTTTCCGCCGGGACCCCGGGGAGCTGTTTTTT. Its protein product is CASFRRDPGELFF.

The chain joins TRBV7-2 to TRBJ2-4; D tentatively fits TRBD1 or TRBD2 (5 bases each). The germline CDR1 and CDR2 sequences are SGHTA and FQGNSA. With 1 base removed from V and 0 bases from J, the gap between germline ends came to 10 bases. The CDR3 contains 16 residues. The CDR3 DNA reads TGTGCCAGCAGCTTAGGGGGGTTAATAGCCAAAAACATTCAGTACTTC. Amino acid sequence: CASSLGGLIAKNIQYF.

CDR3 sequence reads: CSAREEETQYF. In DNA form, the CDR3 reads TGCAGTGCTAGAGAGGAAGAGACCCAGTACTTC. The chain uses TRBV20-1 and TRBJ2-5; D is unclear. Germline CDR1 DFQATT, CDR2 SNEGSKA (reference sequence). Trimming pared 0 bases from V and 3 bases from J, leaving 2 bases between. The CDR3 is 11 amino acids.

The rearrangement uses TRBV25-1 and TRBJ1-1; 8 bases are shared with TRBD1. V lost 5 bases and J lost 5; bases outside the gene matches: 7. This CDR3 has 14 residues. In germline, CDR1 is MGHDK, CDR2 SYGVNS. Here the CDR3 DNA reads TGTGCCAGCAGTCGACAGGGGAAGGCAACTGAAGCTTTCTTT. The encoded protein is CASSRQGKATEAFF. Supplemented by reference TRBV25-1 and TRBJ1-1, the full variable domain reads EADIYQTPRYLVIGTGKKITLECSQTMGHDKMYWYQQDPGMELHLIHYSYGVNSTEKGDLSSESTVSRIRTEHFPLTLESARPSHTSQYLCASSRQGKATEAFFGQGTRLTVV.

The sample holds one count of this clone. J is TRBJ1-2 and V is TRBV30, with 7 bases lining up with TRBD1. In germline, CDR1 is GTSNPN, CDR2 SVGIG (reference sequence). V shed 7 bases and J 5 bases; nucleotides not matched to a gene: 10. The CDR3 runs to 13 residues. CDR3 sequence: CASPQGSGYGYTF. CDR3 bases: TGTGCCTCCCCACAGGGGTCAGGGTATGGCTACACCTTC.

The chain has TRBV2 and TRBJ2-1, with 7 bases identical to TRBD1. The V and J ends lost 3 bases and 4 bases, in that order; junction bases with no gene match: 3. Germline-derived CDR1 and CDR2 are SNHLY and FYNNEI. This CDR3 is built from 14 residues. The CDR3 spells CASSDRGYYNEQFF. The CDR3 nucleotides are TGTGCCAGCAGTGACAGGGGGTATTACAATGAGCAGTTCTTC.

The V and J genes are TRBV6-5 and TRBJ1-3; no definite D call. With 5 bases removed from V and 3 bases from J, the gap between germline ends came to 14 bases. Germline CDR1 MNHEY, CDR2 SVGAGI. The CDR3 is 15 residues long. The DNA for the CDR3 is TGTGCCAGCAGTGTCGGGAGGGTTATTGGAAACACCATATATTTT. This sequence encodes CASSVGRVIGNTIYF.

This chain links TRBV11-3 with TRBJ2-3; TRBD1 is a possible D gene (5 bases). Trimming took 3 bases from V and 2 from J, leaving 12 bases between them. Per the germline V gene, CDR1 is SGHNT and CDR2 is YENEEA. This CDR3 region has 15 residues. CDR3 in DNA: TGTGCCAGCAGCTTCAAAGGGGCCCCCACAGATACGCAGTATTTT. This sequence encodes CASSFKGAPTDTQYF.

This clone was seen just once. The chain recombines TRBV5-4 with TRBJ1-1, with D possibly being TRBD1 (5 bases). Trimming removed 4 bases at V and 3 bases at J, with 16 bases between. There are 15 residues in the CDR3. CDR1 is SGHNT and CDR2 is YYREEE in the germline V gene (reference sequence). This chain's CDR3 is CASSPQRTRDTEAFF. The CDR3 region has the DNA TGTGCCAGCAGCCCGCAGCGGACAAGGGACACTGAAGCTTTCTTT.

This clone was recorded only once. The gene calls are TRBV5-4 and TRBJ1-1, with 11 bases matching TRBD1. Germline CDR1 SGHNT, CDR2 YYREEE (reference sequence). CDR3 length: 16 amino acids. Trimming cost V 1 base and J 4 bases; bases outside gene matches: 6. CDR3 sequence reads: CASSLPGQGGGTEAFF. The CDR3 DNA reads TGTGCCAGCAGCTTGCCGGGACAGGGGGGTGGCACTGAAGCTTTCTTT.

The chain has TRBV29-1 and TRBJ2-1, with D tentatively TRBD1 (6 bases). Germline lookup yields CDR1 SQVTM and CDR2 ANQGSEA. Trimming cost V 7 bases and J 7 bases, with 20 bases left between them. CDR3 length: 14 amino acids. CDR3 loop: CSATGTPSGNEQFF. The CDR3 DNA reads TGCAGCGCAACCGGGACACCGTCGGGGAATGAGCAGTTCTTC.

The genes are TRBV5-4 and TRBJ2-7; TRBD1 or TRBD2 may be the D gene (6 bases each). The CDR3 loop spans 14 amino acids. The germline V and J ends were trimmed by 4 bases and 5 bases, with 16 bases remaining between them. CDR1 is SGHNT, CDR2 YYREEE, per germline (reference sequence). The CDR3 sequence: CASSPGAGEHEQYF. The CDR3 bases are TGTGCCAGCAGCCCGGGGGCCGGGGAGCACGAGCAGTACTTC.

This sequence joins TRBV5-1 and TRBJ2-1; D may be TRBD2 (5 bases). CDR1 and CDR2 from the germline V gene are SGHRS and YFSETQ. V dropped 0 bases and J dropped 8 bases, with 9 bases sitting between them. The CDR3 length is 13 residues. CDR3 sequence: CASSLGLRDEQFF. The CDR3 DNA is TGCGCCAGCAGCTTGGGACTACGGGATGAGCAGTTCTTC.

This chain uses TRBV11-2 with TRBJ2-4, with 7 bases matching TRBD1. Germline loops: CDR1 SGHAT, CDR2 FQNNGV. This CDR3 is 16 amino acids long. V gave up 3 bases and J gave up 6 bases; unmatched junction bases: 11. The CDR3 DNA reads as TGTGCCAGCAGCTTCGGATTGGGGGACAGCAGAAACATTCAGTACTTC. Translation gives CASSFGLGDSRNIQYF.

The genes are TRBV13 and TRBJ2-1; possible D gene TRBD2, 6 bases. Trimming removed 2 bases at V and 5 bases at J, with 16 bases between. Germline loops: CDR1 PRHDT, CDR2 FYEKMQ (reference sequence). CDR3 size: 16 residues. The CDR3 here is CASSLYTGVGNNEQFF. The CDR3 coding sequence is TGTGCCAGCAGCTTATATACGGGAGTGGGAAACAATGAGCAGTTCTTC. The full variable domain, completed using reference TRBV13 and TRBJ2-1, is AAGVIQSPRHLIKEKRETATLKCYPIPRHDTVYWYQQGPGQDPQFLISFYEKMQSDKGSIPDRFSAQQFSDYHSELNMSSLELGDSALYFCASSLYTGVGNNEQFFGPGTRLTVL.

The chain is built from TRBV10-3 and TRBJ1-2; 7 nucleotides line up with TRBD1. The J segment lost 0 bases and the V segment lost 4 bases, leaving 5 bases of the junction unmatched. Per the germline V gene, CDR1 is ENHRY and CDR2 is SYGVKD. The CDR3 totals 15 residues. The CDR3 loop is CAISGLQGANYGYTF. CDR3 bases: TGTGCCATCAGTGGTTTGCAGGGGGCTAACTATGGCTACACCTTC.

The chain is built from TRBV7-2 and TRBJ2-3; D is undetermined. Germline-derived CDR1 and CDR2 are SGHTA and FQGNSA. V lost 4 bases and J lost 4, with 6 bases in between. The CDR3 is made up of 12 amino acids. CDR3 nucleotide sequence: TGTGCCAGCAGCTCATATGCAGATACGCAGTATTTT. Its translation: CASSSYADTQYF. The whole variable domain, remainder taken from reference TRBV7-2 and TRBJ2-3, is GAGVSQSPSNKVTEKGKDVELRCDPISGHTALYWYRQSLGQGLEFLIYFQGNSAPDKSGLPSDRFSAERTGGSVSTLTIQRTQQEDSAVYLCASSSYADTQYFGPGTRLTVL.

The chain recombines TRBV27 with TRBJ1-1, with D hard to call. With 5 bases removed from V and 1 base from J, the gap between germline ends came to 17 bases. Germline values: CDR1 MNHEY, CDR2 SMNVEV (reference sequence). This CDR3 is 16 amino acids long. The CDR3 sequence: CASSIYSQWGNTEAFF. As DNA, the CDR3 is TGTGCCAGCAGTATTTACTCACAGTGGGGGAACACTGAAGCTTTCTTT.

The chain recombines TRBV7-2 with TRBJ2-7, with 14 bases that match TRBD2. Looked up from germline, CDR1 is SGHTA and CDR2 is FQGNSA. After removal of 5 bases from V and 0 bases from J, the junction contained 12 bases not matched to a gene. The CDR3 is 19 amino acids. In nucleotides, the CDR3 is TGTGCCAGCAGCCAACTTATGGGACTAGCGGGAGTGAACTCCTACGAGCAGTACTTC. Its translation: CASSQLMGLAGVNSYEQYF. The complete variable domain, with remaining parts taken from reference TRBV7-2 and TRBJ2-7, reads GAGVSQSPSNKVTEKGKDVELRCDPISGHTALYWYRQSLGQGLEFLIYFQGNSAPDKSGLPSDRFSAERTGGSVSTLTIQRTQQEDSAVYLCASSQLMGLAGVNSYEQYFGPGTRLTVT.